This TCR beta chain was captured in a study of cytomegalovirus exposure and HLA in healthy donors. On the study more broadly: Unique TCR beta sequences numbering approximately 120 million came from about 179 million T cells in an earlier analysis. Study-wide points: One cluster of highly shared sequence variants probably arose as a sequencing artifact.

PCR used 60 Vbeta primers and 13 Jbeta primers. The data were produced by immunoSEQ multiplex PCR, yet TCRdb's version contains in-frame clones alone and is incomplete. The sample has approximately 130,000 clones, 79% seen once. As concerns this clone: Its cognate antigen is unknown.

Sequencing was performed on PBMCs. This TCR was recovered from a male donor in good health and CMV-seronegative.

The CDR3 DNA sequence: TGTGCCAGTAGCTGGGGAGGGGGGAACACTGAAGCTTTCTTT. The encoded protein is CASSWGGGNTEAFF. The rearrangement links TRBV19 to TRBJ1-1; TRBD1 might be the D (6 bases). Trimming cost V 6 bases and J 1 base, with 12 bases left between them. Germline-derived CDR1 and CDR2 are LNHDA and SQIVND (reference sequence). The CDR3 length is 14 residues.